The sequence of this T cell receptor beta chain was determined in a study of T cells after yellow fever vaccination. The CDR3 is made up of 15 amino acids. V lost 0 bases, J lost 5 bases, and 13 bases lay in between. The V gene's germline CDR1 is SEHNR and CDR2 FQNEAQ (reference sequence). Ten or more counts support this clonotype. MiXCR was run by TCRdb on the 5' RACE reads, yielding one entry per CDR3 protein. The sample contains about 430,000 distinct CDR3 sequences, approximately 18% of which appear only once. The gene calls are TRBV7-9 and TRBJ2-5; possible D gene TRBD2, 6 bases. The clonotype originates from a man between 18 and 29 years old who received the YFV17D yellow fever vaccine. Sequencing was performed on PBMCs, taken before the yellow fever booster vaccination. The CDR3 spells CASSLARARGETQYF. The CDR3 DNA is TGTGCCAGCAGCTTAGCGCGCGCCCGGGGGGAGACCCAGTACTTC.